Presented here are 32 T cell receptor beta chains from one specimen sequenced in a study of beta chain features in type 1 diabetes. Whole-study results and caveats: All four CD4+ subsets from Type 1 diabetes patients carried moderately but significantly shorter TCRB CDR3s.

These receptors' antigens are unknown. Sequencing targeted expressed TCRB transcripts, as all isolated RNA had been reverse transcribed. TCRdb's copy holds only in-frame clones and misses some; the assay was immunoSEQ multiplex PCR. The sample has tens of thousands of clones, around 68% seen once; the top ten hold around 1.1%. The sample comprised stem cell memory CD4+ T cells from blood. The origin of the receptors is a woman aged 40 to 50 with type 1 diabetes.

This clone has just a few counts. The V and J genes are TRBV28 and TRBJ2-2, with D perhaps TRBD2 (7 bases). The germline CDR1 and CDR2 sequences are MDHEN and SYDVKM. The CDR3 totals 15 residues. Deletions cut 7 bases from V and 4 bases from J, with 16 bases between. This chain's CDR3 is CASTLGGVSTGELFF. CDR3 bases: TGTGCCAGCACCCTAGGGGGGGTAAGCACCGGGGAGCTGTTTTTT.

As for this clone: Relative to the germline gene, one junction end is altered; a read error may explain this. The chain recombines TRBV5-8 with TRBJ1-2; TRBD1 is a possible D gene (5 bases). The CDR3 contains 11 residues. Germline CDR1 and CDR2: SGHTS and YDEGEE. CDR3 amino acids: CASSLVGPSSF. In DNA form, the CDR3 reads TGTGCCAGCAGCTTGGTGGGGCCCAGTAGCTTC.

This chain uses TRBV5-4 with TRBJ2-1, with D unclear. CDR3 length: 13 residues. Germline V lookup: CDR1 SGHNT, CDR2 YYREEE (reference sequence). The V end lost 0 bases, the J end lost 7 bases, and 8 bases lay between the germline ends. CDR3 DNA sequence: TGTGCCAGCAGCTTGGCGTCCGGGAATGAGCAGTTCTTC. Protein: CASSLASGNEQFF.

The chain combines TRBV6-5 with TRBJ2-7; D is perhaps TRBD1 (6 bases). The CDR3 totals 13 residues. Trimming took 7 bases from V and 3 from J, leaving 13 bases between them. Germline V gene sequence: CDR1 MNHEY, CDR2 SVGAGI. The CDR3 here is CASTWDKNYEQYF. For the CDR3, the DNA is TGTGCCAGCACCTGGGACAAGAACTACGAGCAGTACTTC.

This clone was seen a handful of times. The DNA for the CDR3 is TGTGCCAGCAGCTTAGTAGCGGGAGGGCACCTGGGAGAGTTCTTC. It translates to CASSLVAGGHLGEFF. The rearrangement joins TRBV7-2 to TRBJ2-1; 11 positions agree with TRBD2. V dropped 1 base and J dropped 14; count of bases not matched to a gene: 10. Looked up from germline, CDR1 is SGHTA and CDR2 is FQGNSA. The CDR3 consists of 15 residues.

The chain carries TRBV27 and TRBJ2-3, with 12 bases aligning to TRBD2. Trimming removed 1 base from V and 2 bases from J; junction bases left unmatched: 16. CDR1 and CDR2 from the germline V gene are MNHEY and SMNVEV (reference sequence). The CDR3 length is 21 residues. CDR3 region: CASSLFLPPLAGGSSTDTQYF. CDR3 DNA sequence: TGTGCCAGCAGTTTATTCCTACCCCCCCTAGCGGGAGGGAGTTCCACAGATACGCAGTATTTT.

This chain connects TRBV4-3 to TRBJ2-1, with D perhaps matching TRBD2 (6 bases). This CDR3 is built from 14 residues. V was pared by 0 bases and J by 8 bases, with 11 bases between. Germline CDR1 LGHNA, CDR2 YSLEER. The DNA for the CDR3 is TGCGCCAGCAGCCAAGACACCCAGCGGGATGAGCAGTTCTTC. The encoded protein is CASSQDTQRDEQFF.

The chain is built from TRBV28 and TRBJ1-1; 9 bases are shared with TRBD1. This CDR3 contains 13 residues. The germline V gene has CDR1 MDHEN and CDR2 SYDVKM. V lost 11 bases, J lost 7 bases, and 11 bases stayed unmatched. The CDR3 nucleotides read TGTGCCGGAGTAACAGGGGGCTCCAGTGAAGCTTTCTTT. Translated: CAGVTGGSSEAFF.

This clone was observed a few times. V usage is TRBV29-1 and J usage is TRBJ1-5; D not certain. This CDR3 is built from 14 residues. Germline lookup yields CDR1 SQVTM and CDR2 ANQGSEA. Trimming stripped 0 bases from V and 3 bases from J, with 9 bases between. CDR3 in amino acids: CSVEEGGNNQPQHF. The CDR3 DNA sequence: TGCAGCGTTGAAGAAGGAGGGAACAATCAGCCCCAGCATTTT. The variable domain in full, with the rest retrieved from reference TRBV29-1 and TRBJ1-5, is SAVISQKPSRDICQRGTSLTIQCQVDSQVTMMFWYRQQPGQSLTLIATANQGSEATYESGFVIDKFPISRPNLTFSTLTVSNMSPEDSSIYLCSVEEGGNNQPQHFGDGTRLSIL.

This chain links TRBV14 with TRBJ2-3, with 7 nucleotides matching TRBD1. V trimming: 2 bases; J trimming: 5 bases; junction bases outside the gene matches: 10. CDR3 length: 16 amino acids. CDR1 is SGHDN, CDR2 FVKESK, per germline. The CDR3 bases are TGTGCCAGCAGCCAAATCCCATCGGGACAGAGAGATACGCAGTATTTT. Its protein product is CASSQIPSGQRDTQYF.

This clone was seen only once. V is TRBV6-6 and J is TRBJ2-1, with D perhaps matching TRBD2 (5 bases). The CDR3 runs to 15 residues. Germline V CDR1 and CDR2: MNHNY, SVGAGI (reference sequence). V lost 6 bases and J lost 0, with 12 bases in between. The CDR3 region is CASRGMGSSYNEQFF. The CDR3 DNA is TGTGCCAGCAGGGGAATGGGGAGCTCCTACAATGAGCAGTTCTTC.

This chain joins TRBV28 and TRBJ1-2, with TRBD1 as a possible D gene (5 bases). Germline CDR1 is MDHEN and CDR2 is SYDVKM. The CDR3 has 12 residues. The V and J ends lost 6 bases and 6 bases respectively, with 11 bases between them. CDR3 loop: CASSGGRNGYTF. As DNA, the CDR3 is TGTGCCAGCAGCGGGGGGAGAAATGGCTACACCTTC.

CDR3 in amino acids: CASSQDHGENIQYF. DNA of the CDR3: TGTGCCAGCAGCCAAGATCACGGAGAAAACATTCAGTACTTC. This chain connects TRBV4-2 to TRBJ2-4; no reliable D call. V was clipped by 0 bases and J by 5 bases, with 8 bases between them. Looked up from germline, CDR1 is LGHNA and CDR2 is YNFKEQ. The CDR3 length is 14 residues.

This clone appeared a few times. The chain employs TRBV6-5 and TRBJ1-5; TRBD1 aligns across 7 bases. Germline lookup yields CDR1 MNHEY and CDR2 SVGAGI. CDR3 size: 14 residues. V lost 10 bases, J lost 6 bases, and 12 bases stayed unmatched. CDR3 region: CAIRDSSMGQPQHF. CDR3 sequence (DNA): TGTGCCATCAGGGACAGTAGTATGGGTCAGCCCCAGCATTTT.

The rearrangement links TRBV19 to TRBJ1-5, with TRBD1 as a possible D gene (6 bases). The V gene's germline CDR1 is LNHDA and CDR2 SQIVND (reference sequence). Trimming took off 6 bases at V and 2 bases at J, with 14 bases between the two ends. This CDR3 is built from 15 residues. The CDR3 DNA follows: TGTGCCAGTAGGACCACAAACAGGGGCAATCAGCCCCAGCATTTT. As protein: CASRTTNRGNQPQHF.

The genes are TRBV10-3 and TRBJ2-5; D gene uncertain. The germline gives CDR1 ENHRY, CDR2 SYGVKD. This CDR3 region has 11 residues. Trimming left V 4 bases short and J 4 bases short, with 4 bases between. CDR3 sequence (DNA): TGTGCCATCAGTGCGGGAGAGACCCAGTACTTC. Amino acid sequence: CAISAGETQYF.

The chain carries TRBV5-1 and TRBJ2-1; 11 bases line up with TRBD2. Unmatched junction bases numbered 4, after V lost 1 base and J lost 7 bases. From germline, CDR1 is SGHRS and CDR2 YFSETQ. This CDR3 has 15 residues. CDR3 nucleotides: TGCGCCAGCAGCTTGACTAGCGGGAGAGAGAATGAGCAGTTCTTC. Translated: CASSLTSGRENEQFF.

This sequence joins TRBV5-1 and TRBJ2-2; D is uncertain. Germline CDR1 and CDR2: SGHRS and YFSETQ. V was clipped by 1 base and J by 4 bases, with 8 bases between them. CDR3 size: 14 residues. CDR3 in amino acids: CASSLTASTGELFF. The CDR3 nucleotides read TGCGCCAGCAGCTTGACAGCCTCCACCGGGGAGCTGTTTTTT. Variable domain in full (rest from reference TRBV5-1 and TRBJ2-2): KAGVTQTPRYLIKTRGQQVTLSCSPISGHRSVSWYQQTPGQGLQFLFEYFSETQRNKGNFPGRFSGRQFSNSRSEMNVSTLELGDSALYLCASSLTASTGELFFGEGSRLTVL.

V gene TRBV2 combines with J gene TRBJ1-5; 10 nucleotides agree with TRBD1. This CDR3 is 14 amino acids long. V shed 7 bases and J 6 bases; nucleotides not matched to a gene: 6. Looked up from germline, CDR1 is SNHLY and CDR2 is FYNNEI. The CDR3, as DNA: TGTGCCAGCACCGGGACAGGGGCGAGTCAGCCCCAGCATTTT. It encodes CASTGTGASQPQHF.

V is TRBV11-2 and J is TRBJ1-5; 7 nucleotides agree with TRBD1. This CDR3 spans 13 amino acids. CDR1 is SGHAT and CDR2 is FQNNGV in the germline V gene. J gave up 5 bases and V 5 bases, and 3 bases lay outside the gene matches. The CDR3 is CASSNTGDQPQHF. The DNA for the CDR3 is TGTGCCAGCAGCAACACAGGGGATCAGCCCCAGCATTTT.

In this sample, this clone turned up a few times. The V gene is TRBV7-9, the J gene TRBJ1-4, with D tentatively TRBD1 (5 bases). The V gene's germline CDR1 is SEHNR and CDR2 FQNEAQ (reference sequence). With 4 bases removed from V and 8 bases from J, the gap between germline ends came to 17 bases. This CDR3 contains 15 residues. CDR3 DNA sequence: TGTGCCAGCAGCTCACCAGACAGACCCGGGGAAAAACTGTTTTTT. It encodes CASSSPDRPGEKLFF.

The V gene is TRBV19, the J gene TRBJ2-6, with 11 bases lining up with TRBD2. Germline V gene data show CDR1 as LNHDA and CDR2 as SQIVND (reference sequence). V was clipped by 6 bases and J by 0 bases; unmatched bases: 4. The CDR3 loop spans 17 amino acids. The CDR3 DNA follows: TGTGCCAGTAGCGGGACTAGCGGATCCTCTGGGGCCAACGTCCTGACTTTC. It is translated as CASSGTSGSSGANVLTF. Filled out from reference TRBV19 and TRBJ2-6, the complete variable domain reads DGGITQSPKYLFRKEGQNVTLSCEQNLNHDAMYWYRQDPGQGLRLIYYSQIVNDFQKGDIAEGYSVSREKKESFPLTVTSAQKNPTAFYLCASSGTSGSSGANVLTFGAGSRLTVL.

This chain links TRBV28 with TRBJ2-3; TRBD1 might be the D (6 bases). Between the trimmed V and J ends, which lost 4 bases and 1 base, there was a span of 15 bases. The V gene's germline CDR1 is MDHEN and CDR2 SYDVKM. This CDR3 is built from 16 residues. CDR3 region: CASSSEWGRRTDTQYF. The CDR3 region has the DNA TGTGCCAGCAGTTCTGAGTGGGGGCGGCGCACAGATACGCAGTATTTT.

The chain joins TRBV29-1 to TRBJ2-7; a weak D match, TRBD1 (6 bases). The germline V gene encodes CDR1 SQVTM and CDR2 ANQGSEA. The ends were cut back, 0 bases at V and 2 bases at J, with 11 bases in the middle. The CDR3 length is 14 residues. In DNA, the CDR3 is TGCAGCGTTGAAGAGTCGACAGGTGCCTACGAGCAGTACTTC. Translated: CSVEESTGAYEQYF.

This chain joins TRBV5-4 and TRBJ2-1, with a weak D call TRBD2 (5 bases). The V end lost 4 bases, the J end lost 2 bases, and 13 bases lay between the germline ends. In germline, CDR1 is SGHNT, CDR2 YYREEE (reference sequence). CDR3 size: 15 residues. The CDR3, as DNA: TGTGCCAGCAGCACGGCGGGTTATCCCTACAATGAGCAGTTCTTC. Translating gives CASSTAGYPYNEQFF.

The chain is built from TRBV7-2 and TRBJ2-7, with 10 bases matching TRBD1. V was pared by 5 bases and J by 5 bases, with 3 bases of the junction left unmatched. The CDR3 is 13 residues long. The germline CDR1 and CDR2 sequences are SGHTA and FQGNSA. As DNA, the CDR3 is TGTGCCAGCAGCCGGGACAGGGGTGACGAGCAGTACTTC. Its translation: CASSRDRGDEQYF.

This clone showed up just a few times. The chain combines TRBV25-1 with TRBJ1-2; no firm D call. There are 14 residues in the CDR3. From germline, CDR1 is MGHDK and CDR2 SYGVNS. V was shortened by 3 bases and J by 4 bases, with 12 bases between the two germline ends. The CDR3 sequence: CASSDEGGLYGYTF. CDR3 coding DNA: TGTGCCAGCAGTGATGAAGGAGGCCTCTATGGCTACACCTTC.

Only a few counts were recorded for this clone. The chain is built from TRBV4-1 and TRBJ2-7; 8 positions agree with TRBD1. This CDR3 region has 14 residues. The junction had 6 bases not matched to a gene; V was cut back by 1 base and J by 7 bases. Germline V gene lookup returns CDR1 MGHRA and CDR2 YSYEKL. The CDR3 bases are TGCGCCAGCAGCCAAGGGGACAGGTACGATGAGCAGTACTTC. As protein: CASSQGDRYDEQYF.

The chain joins TRBV7-2 to TRBJ2-1; 9 bases match TRBD1. The CDR3 is 15 amino acids. The trim removed 5 bases at V and 5 bases at J, leaving 7 bases unmatched. Germline-derived CDR1 and CDR2 are SGHTA and FQGNSA. The CDR3 DNA is TGTGCCAGCAGCAACCGCGGGACAGGGAACAATGAGCAGTTCTTC. This sequence encodes CASSNRGTGNNEQFF.

The chain uses TRBV25-1 and TRBJ2-7, with D possibly matching TRBD1 (6 bases). The CDR3 loop spans 13 amino acids. Looked up from germline, CDR1 is MGHDK and CDR2 is SYGVNS. V lost 3 bases and J lost 7, with 13 bases in between. The CDR3 loop reads CASSDLTGGEQYF. In nucleotides, the CDR3 is TGTGCCAGCAGTGATCTGACAGGCGGTGAGCAGTACTTC.

This sequence joins TRBV5-6 and TRBJ1-2; D not certain. CDR1 and CDR2 (germline): SGHDT, YYEEEE. The V gene lost 6 bases and the J gene lost 3 bases, with 9 bases spanning the gap. This CDR3 contains 12 residues. CDR3: CASTLEDYGYTF. DNA for the CDR3: TGTGCCAGCACTTTAGAGGACTATGGCTACACCTTC.

This clone came up a few times. The rearrangement joins TRBV7-6 to TRBJ2-7; D possibly corresponds to TRBD1 (6 bases). CDR1 and CDR2 from the germline V gene are SGHVS and FNYEAQ. This CDR3 spans 13 amino acids. The V end was cut by 4 bases, the J end by 3 bases, with 10 bases between. CDR3 sequence reads: CASSYRDIYEQYF. In nucleotides, the CDR3 is TGTGCCAGCAGCTACCGGGACATCTACGAGCAGTACTTC.